A single sample is the source of the 23 T cell receptor beta chains below, sequenced in a study of control samples from healthy donors and cancer patients. Generated by immunoSEQ multiplex PCR, the TCRdb table keeps only in-frame clones and is missing some. The sample shows over 110,000 clones, about nine tenths of them seen only once. Input material: blood. These TCRs come from a woman aged 30 to 39 in good health.

The CDR3, as DNA: TGTGCCAGCAGCTTCGGACTAGCGGGAGCAGATACGCAGTATTTT. Its translation: CASSFGLAGADTQYF. The rearrangement joins TRBV7-9 to TRBJ2-3; 13 bases match TRBD2. This CDR3 is 15 amino acids long. Germline-derived CDR1 and CDR2 are SEHNR and FQNEAQ (reference sequence). The V segment lost 3 bases and the J segment 4 bases; nucleotides outside the gene matches: 1.

The genes are TRBV19 and TRBJ1-3; 9 positions agree with TRBD1. CDR3 length: 15 amino acids. V trimming: 6 bases; J trimming: 4 bases; junction bases outside the gene matches: 7. Germline lookup yields CDR1 LNHDA and CDR2 SQIVND (reference sequence). The CDR3 here is CASRPGQGPGNTIYF. DNA of the CDR3: TGTGCCAGTAGACCAGGACAGGGGCCGGGAAACACCATATATTTT.

The V call is TRBV7-9, the J call TRBJ2-1; 13 bases line up with TRBD2. The CDR3 runs to 15 residues. V dropped 4 bases and J dropped 6; count of bases not matched to a gene: 3. Germline V gene sequence: CDR1 SEHNR, CDR2 FQNEAQ (reference sequence). CDR3 loop: CASSSRLAGGNEQFF. CDR3 DNA: TGTGCCAGCAGCTCTAGACTAGCGGGAGGCAATGAGCAGTTCTTC.

The rearrangement joins TRBV19 to TRBJ1-5; D remains ambiguous. The CDR3 runs to 13 residues. V shed 4 bases and J shed 5 bases, with 9 bases lying between them. Per the germline V gene, CDR1 is LNHDA and CDR2 is SQIVND (reference sequence). The CDR3 nucleotides are TGTGCCAGTAGTACGGGAGTCGATCAGCCCCAGCATTTT. This encodes CASSTGVDQPQHF.

The chain is built from TRBV7-2 and TRBJ2-1; D assignment may be TRBD1 or TRBD2 (5 bases each). Germline V gene sequence: CDR1 SGHTA, CDR2 FQGNSA. The ends were cut back, 5 bases at V and 10 bases at J, with 12 bases in the middle. This CDR3 comprises 12 residues. CDR3 in DNA: TGTGCCAGCAGCACACGGGACGGGGAGCAGTTCTTC. It encodes CASSTRDGEQFF.

The chain couples TRBV25-1 to TRBJ1-1; 9 bases are shared with TRBD1. V was clipped by 5 bases and J by 5 bases; unmatched bases: 18. CDR3 length: 18 amino acids. The germline gives CDR1 MGHDK, CDR2 SYGVNS. The CDR3 loop is CASSLIQGDRVGHTEAFF. CDR3 sequence (DNA): TGTGCCAGCAGTCTAATTCAGGGGGACAGGGTAGGACATACTGAAGCTTTCTTT.

The chain couples TRBV6-5 to TRBJ2-1; D remains ambiguous. Germline CDR1 is MNHEY and CDR2 is SVGAGI. The CDR3 has 13 residues. Trimming stripped 5 bases from V and 1 base from J, with 6 bases between. In DNA, the CDR3 is TGTGCCAGCAGTCTAATTTCCTACAATGAGCAGTTCTTC. This sequence encodes CASSLISYNEQFF.

The V and J genes are TRBV7-9 and TRBJ1-1, with D perhaps matching TRBD1 (5 bases). This CDR3 has 15 residues. Between the trimmed V and J ends, which lost 1 base and 3 bases, there was a span of 12 bases. Germline values: CDR1 SEHNR, CDR2 FQNEAQ (reference sequence). Here the CDR3 reads CASSLDMGGDTEAFF. The CDR3 DNA follows: TGTGCCAGCAGCTTAGATATGGGAGGGGACACTGAAGCTTTCTTT.

The chain carries TRBV3-1 (or the pseudogene TRBV3-2) and TRBJ1-2; D gene uncertain. Germline-derived CDR1 and CDR2 are LGHDT and YNNKEL (reference sequence). Between the trimmed V and J ends, which lost 6 bases and 4 bases, there was a span of 15 bases. The CDR3 contains 14 residues. CDR3: CASRPGSDGYGYTF. The CDR3 DNA sequence: TGTGCCAGCAGACCTGGGTCAGATGGCTATGGCTACACCTTC.

The chain joins TRBV10-3 to TRBJ2-2, with 9 positions matching TRBD2. The germline V gene has CDR1 ENHRY and CDR2 SYGVKD. The ends lost 3 bases at V and 1 base at J; junction bases unmatched: 3. There are 16 residues in the CDR3. The CDR3 region has the DNA TGTGCCATCAGTGATGCTAGCGGGAAGAACACCGGGGAGCTGTTTTTT. Its protein is CAISDASGKNTGELFF.

This clone was picked up one time. The chain links TRBV2 to TRBJ1-5, with a weak D call TRBD1 (5 bases). Germline values: CDR1 SNHLY, CDR2 FYNNEI. The CDR3 length is 14 residues. Trimming pared 4 bases from V and 6 bases from J, leaving 13 bases between. The CDR3 DNA sequence: TGTGCCAGCAGTGGCCGGGACCCACTTCAGCCCCAGCATTTT. This translates into CASSGRDPLQPQHF.

The rearrangement joins TRBV30 to TRBJ1-1; no firm D call. Germline lookup yields CDR1 GTSNPN and CDR2 SVGIG (reference sequence). Trimming removed 2 bases from V and 4 bases from J, with 11 bases in between. The CDR3 is 13 amino acids. The CDR3 protein is CAWSTTRTTEAFF. The CDR3 DNA sequence: TGTGCCTGGAGTACCACACGGACCACTGAAGCTTTCTTT.

V usage is TRBV7-8 and J usage is TRBJ2-3, with D possibly being TRBD2 (5 bases). The CDR3 is made up of 15 amino acids. The germline V gene encodes CDR1 SGHVS and CDR2 FQNEAQ. Trimming pared 1 base from V and 5 bases from J, leaving 13 bases between. In DNA, the CDR3 is TGTGCCAGCAGCTTAGTGTTTACGAGCGGAGATACGCAGTATTTT. It codes for CASSLVFTSGDTQYF.

The chain combines TRBV18 with TRBJ2-7, with 11 bases identical to TRBD2. V trimming: 2 bases; J trimming: 6 bases; junction bases outside the gene matches: 15. Germline lookup yields CDR1 KGHSH and CDR2 LQKENI. The CDR3 extends over 18 amino acids. Written as DNA, the CDR3 is TGTGCCAGCTCACCAGCAGCGACTAGCGGGACCGGGGGGTTCGAGCAGTACTTC. Protein sequence: CASSPAATSGTGGFEQYF.

The CDR3 DNA reads TGTGCCAGCAGCTGGGGACGGTCCCAAGAGACCCAGTACTTC. Its protein is CASSWGRSQETQYF. The chain combines TRBV11-2 with TRBJ2-5, with D perhaps being TRBD1 or TRBD2 (5 bases each). The length of the CDR3 is 14 residues. V dropped 4 bases and J dropped 1 base, with 10 bases sitting between them. CDR1 is SGHAT and CDR2 is FQNNGV in the germline V gene.

This rearrangement joins TRBV9 to TRBJ1-6; D not certain. The CDR3 contains 14 residues. Trimming removed 2 bases from V and 10 bases from J, with 13 bases in between. Germline lookup yields CDR1 SGDLS and CDR2 YYNGEE. CDR3 in DNA: TGTGCCAGCAGCGTGACTGGGGATGGATCACCCCTCCACTTT. Protein product: CASSVTGDGSPLHF.

This clone was seen once. The V and J genes are TRBV5-1 and TRBJ2-7; 10 bases are shared with TRBD1. This CDR3 region has 14 residues. CDR1 is SGHRS and CDR2 is YFSETQ in the germline V gene. V was pared by 5 bases and J by 4 bases, with 6 bases of the junction left unmatched. The CDR3 loop is CASRPGQGLYEQYF. As DNA, the CDR3 is TGCGCCAGCAGACCGGGACAGGGGTTATACGAGCAGTACTTC.

The chain employs TRBV7-3 and TRBJ2-1, with a weak D call TRBD1 (6 bases). This CDR3 spans 15 amino acids. V lost 6 bases and J 5 bases, leaving 17 bases between the germline ends. Germline lookup yields CDR1 SGHTA and CDR2 FQGTGA. The CDR3 is CASRQQGSLHNEQFF. The DNA for the CDR3 is TGTGCCAGCAGACAACAGGGCAGCCTCCACAATGAGCAGTTCTTC.

The chain has TRBV20-1 and TRBJ1-2; D remains ambiguous. V dropped 3 bases and J dropped 3 bases, with 2 bases sitting between them. Germline V CDR1 and CDR2: DFQATT, SNEGSKA (reference sequence). The CDR3 totals 10 residues. The CDR3 DNA sequence: TGCAGTGCTAGGGACTATGGCTACACCTTC. Translation: CSARDYGYTF.

The chain has TRBV6-5 and TRBJ1-2, with D tentatively TRBD1 (5 bases). Germline V CDR1 and CDR2: MNHEY, SVGAGI. V dropped 4 bases and J dropped 3 bases, with 9 bases sitting between them. CDR3 length: 13 amino acids. The CDR3 sequence is CASSSQGYYGYTF. The CDR3, as DNA: TGTGCCAGCAGTTCTCAGGGATACTATGGCTACACCTTC.

J is TRBJ2-7 and V is TRBV7-2, with D unclear. There are 12 residues in the CDR3. V gave up 3 bases and J gave up 3 bases, with 6 bases separating them. The germline gives CDR1 SGHTA, CDR2 FQGNSA. The CDR3 reads CASSLGYYEQYF. The CDR3 region has the DNA TGTGCCAGCAGCTTGGGGTACTACGAGCAGTACTTC.

The chain couples TRBV4-1 to TRBJ2-1; D may be TRBD1 (6 bases). The CDR3 length is 14 residues. Germline V gives CDR1 MGHRA, CDR2 YSYEKL. Deletions cut 11 bases from V and 4 bases from J, with 18 bases between. The DNA for the CDR3 is TGCGCCGCGGAACAGGGTTTCGGGTACAATGAGCAGTTCTTC. Translation gives CAAEQGFGYNEQFF.

The chain couples TRBV6-7 to TRBJ1-5; the match to TRBD1 covers 11 bases. TRBV6-7 is flagged as an ORF with uncertain function. This CDR3 region has 19 residues. V shed 0 bases and J 4 bases; nucleotides not matched to a gene: 11. CDR3 sequence: CASSYSMYGTGGTNQPQHF. The CDR3 region has the DNA TGTGCCAGCAGTTACTCGATGTATGGGACAGGGGGTACGAATCAGCCCCAGCATTTT.